This entry features one T cell receptor (beta chain) sequence. Its antigen is as yet unknown. V was cut by 5 bases and J by 2 bases, with 16 bases left in between. The CDR3 spans 15 residues. The germline gives CDR1 MDHEN, CDR2 SYDVKM. This entry is derived from a study of T cell responses to AZD1222 COVID-19 vaccine. Study results and caveats: The study sampled repertoires only after the peak T cell response.

Only in-frame clones appear in the TCRdb table, and some are missing; sequencing was by immunoSEQ multiplex PCR. Found here are around 130,000 clones, 93% of them singletons; the top ten hold 2.5% to 4%. Here the sequenced sample was peripheral blood, taken on day 0 of AZD1222 vaccination. The receptor was derived from an adult in good health. The rearrangement joins TRBV28 to TRBJ2-7; a weak D match, TRBD2 (6 bases). CDR3 sequence reads: CASSEQRAGTYEQYF. The CDR3 nucleotides read TGTGCCAGCAGTGAACAGCGGGCGGGAACCTACGAGCAGTACTTC.